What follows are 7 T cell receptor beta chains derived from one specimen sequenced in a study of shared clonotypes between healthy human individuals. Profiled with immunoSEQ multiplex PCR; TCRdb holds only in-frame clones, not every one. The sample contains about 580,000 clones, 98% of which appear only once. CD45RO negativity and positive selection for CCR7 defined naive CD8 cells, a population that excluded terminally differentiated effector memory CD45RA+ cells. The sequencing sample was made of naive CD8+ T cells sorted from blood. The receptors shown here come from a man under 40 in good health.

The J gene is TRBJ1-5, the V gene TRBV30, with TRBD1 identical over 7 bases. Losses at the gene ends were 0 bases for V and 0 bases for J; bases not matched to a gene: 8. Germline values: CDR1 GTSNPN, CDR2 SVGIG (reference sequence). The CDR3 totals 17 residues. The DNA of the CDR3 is TGTGCCTGGAGTGTGCAGGGGGAGTGGGATAGCAATCAGCCCCAGCATTTT. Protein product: CAWSVQGEWDSNQPQHF.

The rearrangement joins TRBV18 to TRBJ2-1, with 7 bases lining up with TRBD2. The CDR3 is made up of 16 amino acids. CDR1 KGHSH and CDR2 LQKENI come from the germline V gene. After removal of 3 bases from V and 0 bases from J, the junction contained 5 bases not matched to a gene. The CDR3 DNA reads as TGTGCCAGCTCACCGGCCGGCGGGAGCTCCTACAATGAGCAGTTCTTC. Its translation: CASSPAGGSSYNEQFF.

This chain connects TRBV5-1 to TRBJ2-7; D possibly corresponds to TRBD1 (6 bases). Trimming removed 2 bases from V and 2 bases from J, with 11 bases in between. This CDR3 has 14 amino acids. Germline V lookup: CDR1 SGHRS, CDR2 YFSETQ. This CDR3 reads CASSFGDITYEQYF. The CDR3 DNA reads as TGCGCCAGCAGCTTCGGGGACATCACCTACGAGCAGTACTTC.

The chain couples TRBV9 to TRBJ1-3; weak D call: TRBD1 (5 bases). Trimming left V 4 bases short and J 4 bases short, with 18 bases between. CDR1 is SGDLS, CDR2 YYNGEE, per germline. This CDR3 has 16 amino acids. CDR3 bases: TGTGCCAGCAGCCCCGGACGGGGCAGCGGAGGAAACACCATATATTTT. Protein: CASSPGRGSGGNTIYF. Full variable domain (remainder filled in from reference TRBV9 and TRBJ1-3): DSGVTQTPKHLITATGQRVTLRCSPRSGDLSVYWYQQSLDQGLQFLIQYYNGEERAKGNILERFSAQQFPDLHSELNLSSLELGDSALYFCASSPGRGSGGNTIYFGEGSWLTVV.

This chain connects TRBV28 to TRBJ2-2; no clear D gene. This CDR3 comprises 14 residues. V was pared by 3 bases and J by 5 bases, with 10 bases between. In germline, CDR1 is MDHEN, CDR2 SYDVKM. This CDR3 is CASSFGEWTGELFF. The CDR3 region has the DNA TGTGCCAGCAGTTTTGGCGAGTGGACCGGGGAGCTGTTTTTT.

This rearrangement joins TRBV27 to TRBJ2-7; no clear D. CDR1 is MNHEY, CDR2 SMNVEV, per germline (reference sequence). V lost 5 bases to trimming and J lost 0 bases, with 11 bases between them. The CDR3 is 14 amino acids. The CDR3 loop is CASSPLDGSYEQYF. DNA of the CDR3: TGTGCCAGCAGTCCCCTGGACGGCTCCTACGAGCAGTACTTC.

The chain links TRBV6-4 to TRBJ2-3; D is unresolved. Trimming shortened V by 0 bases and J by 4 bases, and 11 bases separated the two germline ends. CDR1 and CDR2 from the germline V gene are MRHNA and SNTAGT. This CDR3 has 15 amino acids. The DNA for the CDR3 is TGTGCCAGCAGTGACTCGGGGTACAGCGCAGATACGCAGTATTTT. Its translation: CASSDSGYSADTQYF.